Following are 12 T cell receptor beta chains from one sample sequenced in a study of OX40 agonist ivuxolimab in advanced cancers. Produced via immunoSEQ multiplex PCR; TCRdb's table is partial and in-frame only. The sample lists fewer than 70,000 clones, around 80% occurring once. Sequencing was performed on CD4+ or CD8+ T cells sorted from blood, taken in a trial of the OX40 agonist ivuxolimab. These receptors were obtained from an adult with an advanced solid tumor such as melanoma, head and neck, liver or kidney cancer.

V and J are TRBV5-1 and TRBJ2-1; 7 positions match TRBD2. J was trimmed by 3 bases and V by 0 bases; bases with no gene match: 6. Germline V gives CDR1 SGHRS, CDR2 YFSETQ. The CDR3 is 16 residues long. The CDR3 here is CASSLEGTIDYNEQFF. Here the CDR3 DNA reads TGCGCCAGCAGCTTGGAAGGGACTATCGACTACAATGAGCAGTTCTTC.

V and J are TRBV19 and TRBJ1-3, with 11 bases fitting TRBD1. From germline, CDR1 is LNHDA and CDR2 SQIVND (reference sequence). The CDR3 contains 20 residues. V was clipped by 4 bases and J by 0 bases; unmatched bases: 14. Here the CDR3 reads CASSKSPDRGLLSSGNTIYF. CDR3 DNA: TGTGCCAGTAGTAAATCCCCGGACAGGGGGCTTCTGAGCTCTGGAAACACCATATATTTT.

The CDR3 DNA sequence: TGTGCCAGCAGAGAGACAGGTTCCAATGGCTACACCTTC. This translates into CASRETGSNGYTF. The gene calls are TRBV6-6 and TRBJ1-2, with D possibly being TRBD1 (6 bases). The germline V gene has CDR1 MNHNY and CDR2 SVGAGI (reference sequence). V was cut by 6 bases and J by 6 bases, with 14 bases left in between. The CDR3 consists of 13 residues.

This chain links TRBV5-8 with TRBJ2-5; the D gene is possibly TRBD2 (7 bases). The CDR3 has 17 amino acids. Germline V gene lookup returns CDR1 SGHTS and CDR2 YDEGEE. V gave up 4 bases and J gave up 0 bases, with 19 bases separating them. The DNA for the CDR3 is TGTGCCAGCAGCGCGGGGGCGGCCGGGACGGACCAAGAGACCCAGTACTTC. It specifies CASSAGAAGTDQETQYF.

This clone was detected once. One junction end does not reproduce the germline sequence, and a read error may be involved. The rearrangement uses TRBV6-1 and TRBJ2-5; perhaps TRBD2 as D (6 bases). CDR3 length: 14 residues. The V gene's germline CDR1 is MNHNS and CDR2 SASEGT. The CDR3 region is CASSVGGPQGTQYF. In DNA, the CDR3 is TGTGCCAGCAGTGTCGGGGGACCCCAAGGGACCCAGTACTTC.

This chain uses TRBV2 with TRBJ2-6, with 10 bases fitting TRBD2. The CDR3 is 17 residues long. V lost 8 bases and J lost 4; bases outside the gene matches: 11. The germline gives CDR1 SNHLY, CDR2 FYNNEI. For the CDR3, the DNA is TGTGCCAGCGTAGAAGTAGCGGGAGGTTCGGGGGCCAACGTCCTGACTTTC. Encoded protein: CASVEVAGGSGANVLTF.

The V and J genes are TRBV6-5 and TRBJ2-1, with 9 bases that match TRBD1. The V segment lost 6 bases and the J segment 8 bases; nucleotides outside the gene matches: 11. CDR1 is MNHEY and CDR2 is SVGAGI in the germline V gene. The CDR3 spans 15 residues. The CDR3 DNA follows: TGTGCCAGCAGATTACAGGGGGCGGGGTGGGATGAGCAGTTCTTC. It yields the protein CASRLQGAGWDEQFF.

This clone was counted a single time. The chain employs TRBV18 and TRBJ2-5; no firm D call. The CDR3 runs 16 residues. The V gene lost 0 bases and the J gene lost 5 bases, with 16 bases spanning the gap. Germline V gene sequence: CDR1 KGHSH, CDR2 LQKENI. CDR3: CASSPPGSPPGETQYF. Written as DNA, the CDR3 is TGTGCCAGCTCACCACCGGGATCCCCGCCCGGGGAGACCCAGTACTTC.

J is TRBJ2-4 and V is TRBV5-5; D remains ambiguous. CDR1 SGHKS and CDR2 YYEKEE come from the germline V gene (reference sequence). With 2 bases removed from V and 5 bases from J, the gap between germline ends came to 11 bases. CDR3 size: 14 residues. The CDR3 DNA reads as TGTGCCAGCAGCTTTACGGCTGCAGAAAACATTCAGTACTTC. It encodes CASSFTAAENIQYF.

The chain employs TRBV7-2 and TRBJ2-7; the match to TRBD1 covers 11 bases. The V gene end was trimmed by 4 bases and the J gene end by 6 bases; junction bases not matched to a gene: 5. The germline V gene has CDR1 SGHTA and CDR2 FQGNSA. The CDR3 spans 14 residues. The CDR3 is CASSSGTGGSEQYF. In nucleotides, the CDR3 is TGTGCCAGCAGCTCCGGGACAGGGGGATCCGAGCAGTACTTC.

The V and J genes are TRBV19 and TRBJ1-4; D remains unclear. The CDR3 has 14 residues. Trimming left V 5 bases short and J 6 bases short, with 13 bases between. Germline assignment: CDR1 LNHDA and CDR2 SQIVND (reference sequence). The CDR3 loop is CASSPSVGDEKLFF. The DNA of the CDR3 is TGTGCCAGTAGTCCTTCAGTAGGAGATGAAAAACTGTTTTTT.

This chain joins TRBV19 and TRBJ2-3; maybe TRBD2 (6 bases). Per germline, CDR1 LNHDA and CDR2 SQIVND (reference sequence). The CDR3 totals 14 residues. V was pared by 10 bases and J by 4 bases, with 18 bases between. CDR3 protein: CATGGVSSSDTQYF. In DNA form, the CDR3 reads TGTGCCACCGGAGGGGTTAGTAGCTCAGATACGCAGTATTTT.